These 26 T cell receptor beta chains were all obtained from the same sample, sequenced in a study of human T cells and chemical hapten exposure. Individual cDNA molecules (in the library) carried attached unique molecular identifiers. TCRdb reanalysed the reads using MiXCR and keeps one entry per CDR3 protein. The sample has fewer than 150,000 distinct CDR3 sequences; roughly 8.5% are singletons. The study extracted total RNA from unfractionated whole blood. Material: whole blood. These receptor sequences come from a human donor in good health. Some clones in this sample may be carry-over from other donors' samples.

The sample holds a few counts of this clonotype. The V gene is TRBV20-1, the J gene TRBJ1-5, with a weak D call TRBD1 (5 bases). The germline V gene encodes CDR1 DFQATT and CDR2 SNEGSKA (reference sequence). CDR3 length: 14 residues. The V gene lost 5 bases and the J gene lost 2 bases, with 13 bases spanning the gap. Written as DNA, the CDR3 is TGCAGTGCTGTCGGCAGGGTTGGCAATCAGCCCCAGCATTTT. It encodes CSAVGRVGNQPQHF.

This chain connects TRBV3-1 to TRBJ2-7, with D possibly called TRBD1 or TRBD2 (6 bases each). This CDR3 is 15 amino acids long. V shed 3 bases and J shed 3 bases, with 15 bases lying between them. Germline V gene data show CDR1 as LGHDT and CDR2 as YNNKEL (reference sequence). Here the CDR3 DNA reads TGTGCCAGCAGCCAGTCCCAGGGGAGGAACTACGAGCAGTACTTC. Its translation: CASSQSQGRNYEQYF.

This chain connects TRBV11-2 to TRBJ2-1; 7 positions match TRBD2. Germline assignment: CDR1 SGHAT and CDR2 FQNNGV. V trimming: 6 bases; J trimming: 5 bases; junction bases outside the gene matches: 10. There are 15 residues in the CDR3. CDR3 nucleotides: TGTGCCAGCAGGCGTTATAGCGGGTCTGACAATGAGCAGTTCTTC. Translating it yields CASRRYSGSDNEQFF.

The rearrangement joins TRBV19 to TRBJ2-2; D perhaps matches TRBD2 (5 bases). Trimming cost V 6 bases and J 0 bases, with 11 bases left between them. There are 15 residues in the CDR3. The germline V gene encodes CDR1 LNHDA and CDR2 SQIVND (reference sequence). Here the CDR3 reads CASRISGSNTGELFF. The CDR3 bases are TGTGCCAGTAGGATAAGCGGATCGAACACCGGGGAGCTGTTTTTT.

In this sample, this clonotype turned up a few times. The V call is TRBV7-2, the J call TRBJ2-1; 14 positions agree with TRBD2. V lost 3 bases, J lost 4 bases, and 8 bases stayed unmatched. This CDR3 region has 18 residues. The V gene's germline CDR1 is SGHTA and CDR2 FQGNSA. CDR3 loop: CASSLRKTSGREYNEQFF. In DNA form, the CDR3 reads TGTGCCAGCAGCTTGAGGAAGACTAGCGGGAGGGAATACAATGAGCAGTTCTTC.

The table lists this clonotype with a few counts. This rearrangement joins TRBV24-1 to TRBJ2-4; no clear D gene. The CDR3 spans 12 residues. The ends were cut back, 4 bases at V and 6 bases at J, with 6 bases in the middle. The germline CDR1 and CDR2 sequences are KGHDR and SFDVKD. In nucleotides, the CDR3 is TGTGCCACCAGTGACGGAGCAAACATTCAGTACTTC. Its protein is CATSDGANIQYF.

The chain carries TRBV19 and TRBJ2-2; no clear D gene. Trimming shortened V by 3 bases and J by 5 bases, and 13 bases separated the two germline ends. Germline-derived CDR1 and CDR2 are LNHDA and SQIVND (reference sequence). This CDR3 is built from 15 residues. The DNA for the CDR3 is TGTGCCAGTAGTATTCTAGTAGCCAGAACCGGGGAGCTGTTTTTT. Its protein product is CASSILVARTGELFF.

The sample holds one count of this clonotype. This chain links TRBV13 with TRBJ2-7; D unresolved. The J call may be in error: the DNA end matches TRBJ2-1 better. The CDR3 covers 13 residues. CDR1 and CDR2 from the germline V gene are PRHDT and FYEKMQ (reference sequence). CDR3 DNA: TGTGCCAGCAGCTTTGCGCTCTCCTACGAGCAGTTCTTC. This gives the protein CASSFALSYEQFF.

The rearrangement links TRBV5-4 to TRBJ2-1, with 7 nucleotides matching TRBD1. The trim removed 1 base at V and 14 bases at J, leaving 6 bases unmatched. Germline loops: CDR1 SGHNT, CDR2 YYREEE (reference sequence). The CDR3 has 12 residues. CDR3: CASSLMTGMEFF. The CDR3 DNA reads TGTGCCAGCAGCTTGATGACAGGGATGGAGTTCTTC.

J is TRBJ2-2 and V is TRBV11-2, with 10 bases that match TRBD2. This CDR3 is built from 15 residues. Germline assignment: CDR1 SGHAT and CDR2 FQNNGV. J gave up 6 bases and V 6 bases, and 7 bases lay outside the gene matches. The CDR3 sequence is CASRKREGYAGELFF. The CDR3 DNA is TGTGCCAGCAGGAAGCGGGAGGGCTACGCCGGGGAGCTGTTTTTT.

This clonotype was recorded many times. V and J are TRBV6-6 and TRBJ1-1; no clear D gene. Germline assignment: CDR1 MNHNY and CDR2 SVGAGI (reference sequence). Trimming shortened V by 6 bases and J by 1 base, and 18 bases separated the two germline ends. The CDR3 spans 16 residues. The CDR3 here is CASRTFPTNPNTEAFF. The CDR3 DNA follows: TGTGCCAGCAGAACCTTCCCGACAAATCCGAACACTGAAGCTTTCTTT.

In its sample, this clonotype was seen many times. The chain combines TRBV5-6 with TRBJ2-7; TRBD2 aligns across 7 bases. The length of the CDR3 is 14 residues. Germline V CDR1 and CDR2: SGHDT, YYEEEE. V shed 0 bases, J shed 9 bases, and the junction held 9 bases outside the gene matches. The CDR3 region is CASSLGGRNSGQYF. As DNA, the CDR3 is TGTGCCAGCAGCTTGGGCGGGAGAAATTCTGGGCAGTACTTC.

This clonotype has only a few counts. The CDR3 coding sequence is TGTGCCAGCAGTGTGGCTTTCCGGGAGCAGTACTTC. The encoded protein is CASSVAFREQYF. The J gene is TRBJ2-7, the V gene TRBV2; D unclear. CDR1 is SNHLY and CDR2 is FYNNEI in the germline V gene. The V gene lost 4 bases and the J gene lost 7 bases, with 11 bases spanning the gap. The CDR3 has 12 residues.

CDR3 protein: CASSKQEGNTIYF. Here the CDR3 DNA reads TGTGCCAGCAGTAAACAAGAAGGAAACACCATATATTTT. The chain has TRBV27 and TRBJ1-3; D gene unclear. CDR1 and CDR2 (germline): MNHEY, SMNVEV (reference sequence). The CDR3 runs 13 residues. V was cut by 5 bases and J by 4 bases, with 9 bases left in between.

This clonotype has just a few counts. This chain connects TRBV18 to TRBJ2-7; a weak D match, TRBD2 (5 bases). Per germline, CDR1 KGHSH and CDR2 LQKENI. V dropped 2 bases and J dropped 0 bases, with 11 bases sitting between them. The CDR3 sequence is 15 residues long. The CDR3 region is CASSPAGRDSYEQYF. CDR3 nucleotides: TGTGCCAGCTCACCAGCGGGCCGTGACTCCTACGAGCAGTACTTC.

A few counts support this clonotype. J is TRBJ2-1 and V is TRBV5-1; TRBD1 matches 7 bases. Germline V gives CDR1 SGHRS, CDR2 YFSETQ. J was trimmed by 2 bases and V by 4 bases; bases with no gene match: 6. This CDR3 is built from 15 residues. The CDR3 region is CASSQGDGTYNEQFF. The DNA for the CDR3 is TGCGCCAGCAGCCAGGGGGACGGGACCTACAATGAGCAGTTCTTC.

This clonotype turned up a few times. The rearrangement joins TRBV29-1 to TRBJ2-7; maybe TRBD2 (5 bases). The CDR3 spans 13 residues. V lost 3 bases and J 3 bases, leaving 12 bases between the germline ends. Germline values: CDR1 SQVTM, CDR2 ANQGSEA. This CDR3 is CSVDPGGGYEQYF. In nucleotides, the CDR3 is TGCAGCGTTGACCCAGGAGGCGGCTACGAGCAGTACTTC.

The V and J genes are TRBV28 and TRBJ2-2; D not resolved. Trimming pared 3 bases from V and 0 bases from J, leaving 8 bases between. CDR1 and CDR2 from the germline V gene are MDHEN and SYDVKM. The CDR3 is made up of 15 amino acids. The CDR3, as DNA: TGTGCCAGCAGTTTTATCGGTACGAACACCGGGGAGCTGTTTTTT. Translated: CASSFIGTNTGELFF.

Many counts were recorded for this clonotype. The chain carries TRBV29-1 and TRBJ1-1; D call uncertain. The V end lost 4 bases, the J end lost 2 bases, and 8 bases lay between the germline ends. This CDR3 has 12 amino acids. Germline V lookup: CDR1 SQVTM, CDR2 ANQGSEA. CDR3 protein: CSVVRDNTEAFF. In DNA, the CDR3 is TGCAGCGTTGTTCGGGATAACACTGAAGCTTTCTTT.

This clonotype occurred many times. The V gene is TRBV4-1, the J gene TRBJ1-1; D unresolved. Germline lookup yields CDR1 MGHRA and CDR2 YSYEKL. The V end was cut by 3 bases, the J end by 6 bases, with 17 bases between. This CDR3 has 15 amino acids. The CDR3 coding sequence is TGCGCCAGCAGCCAGTTCCCACGCGCTAGCGCTGAAGCTTTCTTT. This sequence encodes CASSQFPRASAEAFF.

The gene calls are TRBV12-3 or TRBV12-4 and TRBJ2-5; D is possibly TRBD2 (6 bases). Trimming left V 5 bases short and J 10 bases short, with 17 bases between. The CDR3 is 13 amino acids. The CDR3 DNA follows: TGTGCCAGCAGTCAGCCGGGACTGCCGGGCCAGTACTTC. It yields the protein CASSQPGLPGQYF.

This clonotype was detected only a few times. This chain connects TRBV28 to TRBJ2-3; TRBD1 aligns across 10 bases. Losses at the gene ends were 0 bases for V and 4 bases for J; bases not matched to a gene: 4. Germline-derived CDR1 and CDR2 are MDHEN and SYDVKM. The CDR3 has 16 residues. CDR3 region: CASSLWTGGNSDTQYF. CDR3 sequence (DNA): TGTGCCAGCAGTTTATGGACAGGGGGCAACTCAGATACGCAGTATTTT.

The chain recombines TRBV19 with TRBJ2-7; possibly TRBD1 for D (6 bases). The CDR3 length is 15 residues. Germline V gene sequence: CDR1 LNHDA, CDR2 SQIVND (reference sequence). V was clipped by 5 bases and J by 2 bases, with 16 bases between them. In DNA form, the CDR3 reads TGTGCCAGTAGTCACAGGGCCGAAGACACCTACGAGCAGTACTTC. Translation: CASSHRAEDTYEQYF.

V gene TRBV6-1 combines with J gene TRBJ1-1; D gene unclear. V lost 0 bases and J 3 bases, leaving 14 bases between the germline ends. CDR3 length equals 16 residues. Germline loops: CDR1 MNHNS, CDR2 SASEGT. CDR3 nucleotides: TGTGCCAGCAGTGAAGCGGTAGGGAGGGCGGACACTGAAGCTTTCTTT. Its translation: CASSEAVGRADTEAFF.

This clonotype came up a few times. V gene TRBV12-3 or TRBV12-4 combines with J gene TRBJ2-7; 8 positions agree with TRBD1. The trim removed 5 bases at V and 2 bases at J, leaving 5 bases unmatched. The CDR3 consists of 14 residues. This CDR3 is CASSRTGKPYEQYF. CDR3 nucleotide sequence: TGTGCCAGCAGTCGGACAGGGAAGCCCTACGAGCAGTACTTC.

This clonotype has a handful of counts. The chain links TRBV24-1 to TRBJ2-3; 9 positions match TRBD1. The CDR3 consists of 13 residues. V was clipped by 9 bases and J by 0 bases; unmatched bases: 0. The germline V gene encodes CDR1 KGHDR and CDR2 SFDVKD. For the CDR3, the DNA is TGTGCCACCGGGACAGGGAGCACAGATACGCAGTATTTT. Amino acid sequence: CATGTGSTDTQYF.